Below, 18 T cell receptor beta chains from the same sample are listed, as sequenced in a study of CD8 T cells in ankylosing spondylitis. One entry per CDR3 protein, called by TCRdb with MiXCR from the 5' RACE reads. The table records 150,000 to 200,000 distinct CDR3 sequences, 18% of them present only once. The sequencing input was blood, either unsorted or a sorted T cell fraction (not recorded which). Every receptor here comes from a male donor aged 10-30 years with ankylosing spondylitis or in good health (not recorded which).

The chain employs TRBV20-1 and TRBJ2-5; 9 nucleotides match TRBD1. The trim removed 2 bases at V and 0 bases at J, leaving 7 bases unmatched. Germline V gene lookup returns CDR1 DFQATT and CDR2 SNEGSKA (reference sequence). The CDR3 sequence is 16 residues long. This chain's CDR3 is CSARLGTGYYQETQYF. CDR3 DNA: TGCAGTGCTAGACTTGGGACAGGGTACTACCAAGAGACCCAGTACTTC.

This clonotype has ten or more counts. The CDR3 spells CASSTRTGRDTQYF. The CDR3 coding sequence is TGTGCCAGCAGCACCCGGACAGGGAGGGATACGCAGTATTTT. The chain carries TRBV6-5 and TRBJ2-3, with 8 nucleotides matching TRBD1. The CDR3 runs to 14 residues. Looked up from germline, CDR1 is MNHEY and CDR2 is SVGAGI. J gave up 6 bases and V 6 bases, and 8 bases lay outside the gene matches.

This clonotype was found many times. The chain is built from TRBV5-1 and TRBJ2-1, with D uncertain. The CDR3 sequence is 12 residues long. Germline V gives CDR1 SGHRS, CDR2 YFSETQ. The V end lost 2 bases, the J end lost 8 bases, and 8 bases lay between the germline ends. The CDR3 is CASSLGIDEQFF. The CDR3 DNA reads TGCGCCAGCAGCTTAGGAATCGATGAGCAGTTCTTC.

This clonotype was counted many times. This chain links TRBV7-6 with TRBJ2-7; D is undetermined. The CDR3 has 13 amino acids. Germline V CDR1 and CDR2: SGHVS, FNYEAQ. Trimming took 3 bases from V and 1 from J, leaving 7 bases between them. The CDR3 is CASSLGKSYEQYF. The CDR3 DNA is TGTGCCAGCAGCTTGGGGAAATCCTACGAGCAGTACTTC.

This clonotype came up many times. This chain joins TRBV7-9 and TRBJ1-2; D is unclear. The CDR3 runs to 8 residues. Trimming removed 11 bases at V and 7 bases at J, with 5 bases between. Looked up from germline, CDR1 is SEHNR and CDR2 is FQNEAQ (reference sequence). For the CDR3, the DNA is TGTGCCGGAGGTGGCTACACCTTC. Translation: CAGGGYTF.

This clonotype was picked up many times. V usage is TRBV5-1 and J usage is TRBJ1-1; D unclear. Per germline, CDR1 SGHRS and CDR2 YFSETQ. The CDR3 has 13 amino acids. Trimming left V 4 bases short and J 5 bases short, with 12 bases between. CDR3 DNA sequence: TGCGCCAGCAGCCTGAAGACGCTTACTGAAGCTTTCTTT. This sequence encodes CASSLKTLTEAFF.

This clonotype has more than one count but fewer than ten. V usage is TRBV27 and J usage is TRBJ2-7, with TRBD1 identical over 9 bases. Trimming removed 5 bases from V and 6 bases from J; junction bases left unmatched: 8. The CDR3 is 14 amino acids. The V gene's germline CDR1 is MNHEY and CDR2 SMNVEV (reference sequence). This CDR3 reads CASSPVGTGIEQYV. DNA of the CDR3: TGTGCCAGCAGTCCGGTAGGGACAGGGATCGAGCAGTACGTC.

The sample holds many counts of this clonotype. The rearrangement joins TRBV12-3 or TRBV12-4 to TRBJ2-4; a weak D match, TRBD2 (5 bases). The CDR3 runs 14 residues. V gave up 6 bases and J gave up 0 bases, with 9 bases separating them. The CDR3 DNA reads TGTGCCAGCAGGAGGGCGTTAGCCAAAAACATTCAGTACTTC. Protein: CASRRALAKNIQYF.

This clonotype has ten or more counts. The J gene is TRBJ2-1, the V gene TRBV6-5; 7 nucleotides agree with TRBD2. The germline V gene encodes CDR1 MNHEY and CDR2 SVGAGI. This CDR3 comprises 17 residues. With 0 bases clipped from V and 3 bases from J, the junction kept 8 bases outside the gene matches. The CDR3 here is CASSYSKLAEVYNEQFF. CDR3 nucleotides: TGTGCCAGCAGTTACTCGAAGCTAGCGGAAGTCTACAATGAGCAGTTCTTC.

At least ten counts were recorded for this clonotype. The chain joins TRBV7-9 to TRBJ2-3; D may correspond to TRBD1 or TRBD2 (5 bases each). Trimming removed 10 bases from V and 5 bases from J, with 16 bases in between. Germline-derived CDR1 and CDR2 are SEHNR and FQNEAQ (reference sequence). This CDR3 spans 13 amino acids. CDR3 loop: CAIRGDNQDTQYF. In DNA, the CDR3 is TGTGCCATCCGGGGCGACAACCAAGATACGCAGTATTTT.

The table lists this clonotype with many counts. The V call is TRBV5-1, the J call TRBJ2-7; 10 nucleotides agree with TRBD1. The CDR3 extends over 15 amino acids. The V gene's germline CDR1 is SGHRS and CDR2 YFSETQ. Trimming took 0 bases from V and 7 from J; bases not matched to a gene: 7. CDR3 in amino acids: CASSLDPTGGQEQYF. The CDR3 region has the DNA TGCGCCAGCAGCTTGGATCCGACAGGGGGCCAGGAGCAGTACTTC.

This clonotype was picked up many times. This sequence joins TRBV6-2 or TRBV6-3 and TRBJ2-1; D may be TRBD1 (5 bases). The CDR3 loop spans 11 amino acids. Trimming took off 8 bases at V and 7 bases at J, with 9 bases between the two ends. Germline loops: CDR1 MNHEY, CDR2 SVGEGT. CDR3 sequence reads: CASLGRNEQFF. CDR3 sequence (DNA): TGTGCCAGCCTGGGGCGAAATGAGCAGTTCTTC.

This clonotype was seen a handful of times. This sequence joins TRBV20-1 and TRBJ2-1; no clear D. Germline values: CDR1 DFQATT, CDR2 SNEGSKA (reference sequence). Trimming took off 3 bases at V and 0 bases at J, with 12 bases between the two ends. The length of the CDR3 is 15 residues. The CDR3 is CSASILRSSYNEQFF. As DNA, the CDR3 is TGCAGTGCTAGTATACTGCGGAGCTCCTACAATGAGCAGTTCTTC.

The table lists this clonotype with many counts. V usage is TRBV7-9 and J usage is TRBJ2-4, with 7 bases aligning to TRBD1. The CDR3 spans 14 residues. J lost 4 bases, V lost 8 bases, and 8 bases had no gene match. Looked up from germline, CDR1 is SEHNR and CDR2 is FQNEAQ (reference sequence). This CDR3 reads CASGPRDRKNIQYF. The DNA for the CDR3 is TGTGCCAGCGGGCCCCGGGACAGAAAAAACATTCAGTACTTC.

This clonotype has at least ten counts. J is TRBJ2-2 and V is TRBV7-8; D not resolved. This CDR3 comprises 16 residues. V was shortened by 1 base and J by 5 bases, with 14 bases between the two germline ends. Germline V gene sequence: CDR1 SGHVS, CDR2 FQNEAQ. The CDR3 protein is CASSLVEGLLTGELFF. CDR3 sequence (DNA): TGTGCCAGCAGCTTAGTAGAAGGGTTATTGACCGGGGAGCTGTTTTTT.

V gene TRBV23-1 combines with J gene TRBJ1-3; D gene ambiguous. TRBV23-1 is identified as an open reading frame with a role that is uncertain. The CDR3 is 15 amino acids. V was clipped by 8 bases and J by 0 bases, with 14 bases between them. The CDR3 loop reads CASVGVLASGNTIYF. The DNA of the CDR3 is TGCGCCAGCGTCGGGGTGCTGGCCTCTGGAAACACCATATATTTT.

There are many counts of this clonotype. This chain uses TRBV27 with TRBJ1-5; no firm D call. V dropped 5 bases and J dropped 0 bases, with 11 bases sitting between them. The V gene's germline CDR1 is MNHEY and CDR2 SMNVEV (reference sequence). The length of the CDR3 is 15 residues. The CDR3 reads CASSQSPNSNQPQHF. The CDR3 DNA sequence: TGTGCCAGCAGTCAGAGCCCTAATAGCAATCAGCCCCAGCATTTT.

This clonotype came up many times. V and J are TRBV7-2 and TRBJ2-2; D is ambiguous. This CDR3 has 13 amino acids. Trimming shortened V by 0 bases and J by 7 bases, and 6 bases separated the two germline ends. From germline, CDR1 is SGHTA and CDR2 FQGNSA. Written as DNA, the CDR3 is TGTGCCAGCAGCTTAGCGCTGGGCGGGGAGCTGTTTTTT. This gives the protein CASSLALGGELFF.